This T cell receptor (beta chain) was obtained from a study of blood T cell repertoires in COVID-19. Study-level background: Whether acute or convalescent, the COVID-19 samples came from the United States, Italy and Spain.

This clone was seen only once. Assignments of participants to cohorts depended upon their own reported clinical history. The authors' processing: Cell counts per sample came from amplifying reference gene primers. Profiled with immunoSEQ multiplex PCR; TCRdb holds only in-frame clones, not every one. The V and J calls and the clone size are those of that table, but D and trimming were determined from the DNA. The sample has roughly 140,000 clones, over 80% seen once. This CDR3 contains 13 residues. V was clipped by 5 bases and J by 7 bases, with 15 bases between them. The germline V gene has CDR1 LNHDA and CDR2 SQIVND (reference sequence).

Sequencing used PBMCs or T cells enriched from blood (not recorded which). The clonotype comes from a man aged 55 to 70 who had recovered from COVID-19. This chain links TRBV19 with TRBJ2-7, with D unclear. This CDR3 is CASSEHDIWEQYF. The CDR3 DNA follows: TGTGCCAGTAGTGAACACGATATTTGGGAGCAGTACTTC.